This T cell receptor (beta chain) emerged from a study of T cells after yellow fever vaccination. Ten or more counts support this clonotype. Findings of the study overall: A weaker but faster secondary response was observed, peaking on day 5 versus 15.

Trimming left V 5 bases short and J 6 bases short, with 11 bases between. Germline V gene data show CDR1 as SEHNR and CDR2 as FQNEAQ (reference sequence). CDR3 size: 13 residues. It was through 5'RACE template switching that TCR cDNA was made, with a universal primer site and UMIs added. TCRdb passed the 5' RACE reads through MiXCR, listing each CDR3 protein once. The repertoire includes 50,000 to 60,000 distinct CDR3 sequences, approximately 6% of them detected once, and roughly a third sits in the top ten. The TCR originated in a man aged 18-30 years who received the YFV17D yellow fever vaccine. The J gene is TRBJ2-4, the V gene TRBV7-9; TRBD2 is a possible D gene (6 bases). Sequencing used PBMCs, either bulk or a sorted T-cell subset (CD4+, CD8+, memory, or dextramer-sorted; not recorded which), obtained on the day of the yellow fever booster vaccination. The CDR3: CASSQPGRNIQYF. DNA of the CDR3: TGTGCCAGCAGCCAACCCGGGAGAAACATTCAGTACTTC.